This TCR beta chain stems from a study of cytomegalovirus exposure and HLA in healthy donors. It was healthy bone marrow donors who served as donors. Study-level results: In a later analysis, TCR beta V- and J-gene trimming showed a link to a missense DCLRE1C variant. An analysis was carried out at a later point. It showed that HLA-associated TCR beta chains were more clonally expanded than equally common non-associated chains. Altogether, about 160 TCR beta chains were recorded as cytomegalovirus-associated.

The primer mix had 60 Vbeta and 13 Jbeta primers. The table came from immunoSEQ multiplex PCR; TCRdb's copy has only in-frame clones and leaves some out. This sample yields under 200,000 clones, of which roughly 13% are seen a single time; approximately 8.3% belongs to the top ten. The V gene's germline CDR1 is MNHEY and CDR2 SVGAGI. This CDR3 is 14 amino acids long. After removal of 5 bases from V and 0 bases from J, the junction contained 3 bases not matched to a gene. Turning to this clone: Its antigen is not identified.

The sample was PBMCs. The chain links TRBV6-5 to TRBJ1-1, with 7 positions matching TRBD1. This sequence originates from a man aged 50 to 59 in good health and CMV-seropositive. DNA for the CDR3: TGTGCCAGCAGTGGGACAGCTATGAACACTGAAGCTTTCTTT. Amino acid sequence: CASSGTAMNTEAFF.